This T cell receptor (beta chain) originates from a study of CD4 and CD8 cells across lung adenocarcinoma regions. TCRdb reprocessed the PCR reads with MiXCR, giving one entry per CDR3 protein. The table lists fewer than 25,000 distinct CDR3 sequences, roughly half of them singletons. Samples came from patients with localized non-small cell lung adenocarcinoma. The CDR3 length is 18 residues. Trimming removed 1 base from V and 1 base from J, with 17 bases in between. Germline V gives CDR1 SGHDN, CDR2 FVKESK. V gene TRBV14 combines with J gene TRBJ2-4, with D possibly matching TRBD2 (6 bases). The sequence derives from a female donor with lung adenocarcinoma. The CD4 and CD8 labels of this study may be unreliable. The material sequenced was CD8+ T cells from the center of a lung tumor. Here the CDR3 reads CASSQVRPGRGAKNIQYF. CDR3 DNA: TGTGCCAGCAGCCAAGTCCGGCCCGGGAGAGGGGCCAAAAACATTCAGTACTTC.